The 20 T cell receptor beta chains in this list originate from one sample, sequenced in a study of blood T cell repertoires in COVID-19. Profiled with immunoSEQ multiplex PCR; TCRdb holds only in-frame clones, not every one. Here the sample spans over 200,000 clones, 88% being singletons. The specimen was peripheral blood. The source is a man aged 60-69 years who had recovered from COVID-19.

CDR3 coding DNA: TGTGCCAGCAGCCAAGCCCAGGGGGTAAAAGAGACCCAGTACTTC. Amino acids: CASSQAQGVKETQYF. The chain has TRBV4-2 and TRBJ2-5, with 7 bases lining up with TRBD1. CDR3 size: 15 residues. Germline V CDR1 and CDR2: LGHNA, YNFKEQ. V lost 1 base to trimming and J lost 3 bases; unmatched junction nucleotides: 5.

The chain is built from TRBV7-9 and TRBJ1-1, with D perhaps matching TRBD1 (6 bases). This CDR3 is built from 14 residues. V lost 5 bases, J lost 1 base, and 11 bases lay in between. CDR1 is SEHNR and CDR2 is FQNEAQ in the germline V gene (reference sequence). The CDR3 sequence is CASSRKDRNTEAFF. The CDR3 nucleotides are TGTGCCAGCAGCCGCAAGGACAGGAACACTGAAGCTTTCTTT.

The chain couples TRBV25-1 to TRBJ1-5; no firm D call. Germline values: CDR1 MGHDK, CDR2 SYGVNS. The CDR3 runs 12 residues. Trimming took off 8 bases at V and 7 bases at J, with 12 bases between the two ends. This CDR3 reads CASGAGPQPQHF. The CDR3 nucleotides read TGTGCCAGCGGCGCGGGCCCCCAGCCCCAGCATTTT.

V and J are TRBV5-4 and TRBJ2-3; 7 bases line up with TRBD1. CDR3 length: 16 residues. CDR1 is SGHNT and CDR2 is YYREEE in the germline V gene (reference sequence). The J segment lost 0 bases and the V segment lost 4 bases, leaving 8 bases of the junction unmatched. CDR3 region: CASSLPGQLSTDTQYF. The CDR3 region has the DNA TGTGCCAGCAGCCTGCCGGGACAGCTGAGCACAGATACGCAGTATTTT.

The gene calls are TRBV10-3 and TRBJ1-1; D not certain. The germline V and J ends were trimmed by 6 bases and 0 bases, with 8 bases remaining between them. Germline loops: CDR1 ENHRY, CDR2 SYGVKD. The CDR3 extends over 13 amino acids. The CDR3 DNA sequence: TGTGCCATCAGCGGTGAATTGAACACTGAAGCTTTCTTT. Encoded protein: CAISGELNTEAFF.

The genes are TRBV9 and TRBJ2-7; D gene unclear. CDR3 size: 10 residues. CDR1 and CDR2 from the germline V gene are SGDLS and YYNGEE. Trimming left V 3 bases short and J 9 bases short, with 7 bases between. CDR3 nucleotides: TGTGCCAGCAGCGGCGAAAGGCAGTACTTC. Residues: CASSGERQYF.

The chain joins TRBV30 to TRBJ1-1, with 10 bases fitting TRBD1. J gave up 1 base and V 3 bases, and 5 bases lay outside the gene matches. Germline V gene data show CDR1 as GTSNPN and CDR2 as SVGIG (reference sequence). The CDR3 contains 15 residues. CDR3 nucleotides: TGTGCCTGGAGACAAAGGACAGGGGGGAACACTGAAGCTTTCTTT. Its translation is CAWRQRTGGNTEAFF.

This chain connects TRBV11-2 to TRBJ2-3, with D maybe TRBD1 (5 bases). The CDR3 totals 17 residues. CDR1 is SGHAT, CDR2 FQNNGV, per germline. Trimming shortened V by 5 bases and J by 2 bases, and 20 bases separated the two germline ends. CDR3 DNA: TGTGCCAGCAGCCATCCACAGCTTCCAGGGCCCACAGATACGCAGTATTTT. Its translation: CASSHPQLPGPTDTQYF.

The chain recombines TRBV11-2 with TRBJ2-1; TRBD1 matches at 7 bases. V shed 4 bases and J 5 bases; nucleotides not matched to a gene: 11. Germline V lookup: CDR1 SGHAT, CDR2 FQNNGV. The CDR3 runs 16 residues. The DNA for the CDR3 is TGTGCCAGCAGCTCCCTAACAGACAGGGCCGACAATGAGCAGTTCTTC. It encodes CASSSLTDRADNEQFF.

The rearrangement joins TRBV18 to TRBJ1-3, with D possibly matching TRBD1 (5 bases). V dropped 5 bases and J dropped 7 bases, with 15 bases sitting between them. This CDR3 contains 14 residues. Germline lookup yields CDR1 KGHSH and CDR2 LQKENI. The DNA of the CDR3 is TGTGCCAGCTCAGACGGTGGGGCCGGGAACACCATATATTTT. Translating gives CASSDGGAGNTIYF.

This chain uses TRBV19 with TRBJ1-1, with D unclear. This CDR3 region has 14 residues. From germline, CDR1 is LNHDA and CDR2 SQIVND (reference sequence). The germline V and J ends were trimmed by 4 bases and 5 bases, with 14 bases remaining between them. The CDR3 reads CASSKGEKRTEAFF. The CDR3 DNA follows: TGTGCCAGTAGTAAAGGAGAAAAGCGGACTGAAGCTTTCTTT.

V is TRBV6-4 and J is TRBJ1-2, with 12 bases lining up with TRBD1. The CDR3 consists of 14 residues. J was trimmed by 4 bases and V by 7 bases; bases with no gene match: 4. From germline, CDR1 is MRHNA and CDR2 SNTAGT. Here the CDR3 DNA reads TGTGCCAGCACGGGACAGGGGGCCGGCTATGGCTACACCTTC. Translation: CASTGQGAGYGYTF.

The chain employs TRBV3-1 (or the pseudogene TRBV3-2) and TRBJ2-3, with 10 positions matching TRBD2. Losses at the gene ends were 4 bases for V and 1 base for J; bases not matched to a gene: 5. The CDR3 covers 16 residues. The V gene's germline CDR1 is LGHDT and CDR2 YNNKEL (reference sequence). The CDR3 protein is CASSRPLAGGTDTQYF. The CDR3 DNA is TGTGCCAGCAGCCGCCCCCTAGCGGGGGGCACAGATACGCAGTATTTT.

The rearrangement links TRBV10-3 to TRBJ2-1; D gene ambiguous. The CDR3 sequence is 15 residues long. Germline CDR1 and CDR2: ENHRY and SYGVKD. V lost 0 bases and J 7 bases, leaving 13 bases between the germline ends. The CDR3 spells CAISESPGERNEQFF. The CDR3 coding sequence is TGTGCCATCAGTGAGTCCCCGGGTGAGAGGAATGAGCAGTTCTTC.

This clone came up a few times. The chain employs TRBV9 and TRBJ1-2, with TRBD1 identical over 8 bases. The germline CDR1 and CDR2 sequences are SGDLS and YYNGEE. This CDR3 comprises 15 residues. V lost 0 bases to trimming and J lost 0 bases; unmatched junction nucleotides: 1. CDR3 coding DNA: TGTGCCAGCAGCGTAGGGACAGGGACTAACTATGGCTACACCTTC. This encodes CASSVGTGTNYGYTF.

This chain links TRBV5-4 with TRBJ2-5, with 7 bases that match TRBD1. The CDR3 is 15 amino acids. The junction had 9 bases not matched to a gene; V was cut back by 5 bases and J by 2 bases. Germline loops: CDR1 SGHNT, CDR2 YYREEE (reference sequence). CDR3 sequence reads: CASRPYLDRQETQYF. CDR3 nucleotide sequence: TGTGCCAGCAGACCCTATCTGGACAGGCAAGAGACCCAGTACTTC.

The J gene is TRBJ2-7, the V gene TRBV2; D is possibly TRBD2 (6 bases). Trimming stripped 1 base from V and 0 bases from J, with 10 bases between. Germline CDR1 SNHLY, CDR2 FYNNEI. The CDR3 has 15 amino acids. CDR3 loop: CASSEVRTNSYEQYF. Written as DNA, the CDR3 is TGTGCCAGCAGTGAAGTCAGGACTAACTCCTACGAGCAGTACTTC. Using reference TRBV2 and TRBJ2-7 for the parts outside the CDR3, the full variable domain is EPEVTQTPSHQVTQMGQEVILRCVPISNHLYFYWYRQILGQKVEFLVSFYNNEISEKSEIFDDQFSVERPDGSNFTLKIRSTKLEDSAMYFCASSEVRTNSYEQYFGPGTRLTVT.

The CDR3 bases are TGCGCCAGCAGCTTGGGGACAGGGGGCCTGAACACTGAAGCTTTCTTT. It yields the protein CASSLGTGGLNTEAFF. The rearrangement uses TRBV5-1 and TRBJ1-1; TRBD1 matches 11 bases. This CDR3 contains 16 residues. Looked up from germline, CDR1 is SGHRS and CDR2 is YFSETQ. J lost 0 bases, V lost 0 bases, and 1 base had no gene match.

J is TRBJ2-7 and V is TRBV29-1; 7 bases agree with TRBD1. Trimming cost V 7 bases and J 2 bases; bases outside gene matches: 8. Per the germline V gene, CDR1 is SQVTM and CDR2 is ANQGSEA. CDR3 length equals 13 residues. The CDR3 spells CSAADRDAYEQYF. The CDR3 region has the DNA TGCAGCGCCGCTGACAGGGACGCCTACGAGCAGTACTTC.

The genes are TRBV5-4 and TRBJ2-7; perhaps TRBD2 as D (5 bases). The CDR3 runs to 13 residues. Trimming removed 4 bases at V and 4 bases at J, with 12 bases between. CDR1 is SGHNT and CDR2 is YYREEE in the germline V gene (reference sequence). CDR3 nucleotides: TGTGCCAGCAGCCTTGGACTCTTATACGAGCAGTACTTC. This encodes CASSLGLLYEQYF.